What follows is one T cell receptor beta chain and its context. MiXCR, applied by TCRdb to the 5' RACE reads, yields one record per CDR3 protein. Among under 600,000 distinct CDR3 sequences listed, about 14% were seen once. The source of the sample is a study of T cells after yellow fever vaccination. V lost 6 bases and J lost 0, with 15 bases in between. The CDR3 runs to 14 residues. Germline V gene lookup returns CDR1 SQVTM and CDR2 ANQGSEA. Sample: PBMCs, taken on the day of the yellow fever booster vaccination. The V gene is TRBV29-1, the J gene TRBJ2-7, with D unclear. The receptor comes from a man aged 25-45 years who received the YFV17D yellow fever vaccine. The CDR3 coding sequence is TGCAGCGTGGAGAAAGCGTTAAGCTCCTACGAGCAGTACTTC. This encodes CSVEKALSSYEQYF.